The clone carrying this TCR beta chain was recorded a few times. The sample originates from a study of CD8 T cells in Susac syndrome. As for the study in general: Patients with Susac syndrome were therapy-naive, taking corticosteroids, with some also receiving intravenous immunoglobulin, or taking intravenous immunoglobulin alone at the time their blood was drawn.

The CDR3 contains 11 residues. Germline lookup yields CDR1 SNHLY and CDR2 FYNNEI. V lost 6 bases, J lost 1 base, and 3 bases lay in between. Patients with Susac syndrome met the recently defined diagnostic criteria for definite or probable disease. FACS was used to enrich TEMRA cells, whereas the CD8+ and CD4+ T cells were obtained by negative isolation. Random hexamers were used to reverse transcribe the RNA input (about 0.5 to 1 ug). MiXCR was run by TCRdb on the immunoSEQ multiplex PCR reads, yielding one entry per CDR3 protein. The data show some 240,000 distinct CDR3 sequences, 90% to 96% seen once.

The sequence was obtained from a human donor with Susac syndrome. The chain recombines TRBV2 with TRBJ2-5; D call uncertain. Material: CD4+ T cells from PBMCs. The CDR3 is CASRVQETQYF. The CDR3 nucleotides read TGTGCCAGCAGGGTCCAAGAGACCCAGTACTTC.